This is a list of T cell receptor beta chains from one sample in a study of prognosis after radiotherapy for stage I lung cancer. Each CDR3 protein gets one entry after TCRdb re-called the multiplex PCR reads with MiXCR. The sample consists of around 30,000 distinct CDR3 sequences, about 32% of them appearing once. Material: PBMCs, obtained before or after stereotactic body radiation therapy (not recorded which). All receptors derive from a donor aged 50 or older with non-small cell lung cancer. CDR3s include the opening cysteine and the closing phenylalanine or tryptophan. The D gene is left open where the match is weak. Size tells how often a clone was seen (once, few, many) or the class of an expanded clone, and some rows leave it out.

j_call v_call d_call cdr3_length clone_size cdr3_aa cdr3_nt
TRBJ1-1 TRBV5-1 - 13 many CASSLDLGLEAFF TGCGCCAGCAGCCTGGACCTCGGTCTTGAAGCTTTCTTT
TRBJ1-3 TRBV7-2 TRBD1 16 many CASSLRTGGSGNTIYF TGTGCCAGCAGCTTAAGGACAGGGGGCTCTGGAAACACCATATATTTT
TRBJ2-1 TRBV13 TRBD2 17 many CASSLSRWGGGVNEQFF TGTGCCAGCAGCTTATCTCGGTGGGGCGGGGGGGTGAATGAGCAGTTCTTC
TRBJ2-1 TRBV12-3/TRBV12-4 TRBD2 18 many CASSLGLAGGLRKNEQFF TGTGCCAGCAGCCTTGGACTAGCGGGGGGGCTTCGGAAAAATGAGCAGTTCTTC
TRBJ1-6 TRBV6-1 TRBD1 14 - CATIDRASYSPLHF TGTGCCACCATCGACAGGGCTTCTTACTCACCCCTCCACTTT
TRBJ1-3 TRBV7-8 - 15 - CASSLRTATGNTIYF TGTGCCAGCAGCCTTCGGACCGCCACTGGAAACACCATATATTTT
TRBJ2-1 TRBV29-1 - 11 many CSVVSYNEQFF TGCAGCGTTGTGAGTTACAATGAGCAGTTCTTC
TRBJ2-3 TRBV6-2/TRBV6-3 - 13 many CASTPSVTDTQYF TGTGCCAGCACCCCTAGCGTGACAGATACGCAGTATTTT
TRBJ2-5 TRBV6-5 TRBD2 15 many CASSYLLAGQETQYF TGTGCCAGCAGTTACCTTCTAGCGGGACAAGAGACCCAGTACTTC
TRBJ2-7 TRBV2 TRBD1 14 many CASSSRGHSYEQYF TGTGCCAGCAGTTCCAGGGGGCACTCCTACGAGCAGTACTTC
TRBJ1-2 TRBV6-1 TRBD1 16 - CASTPSVRGLYYCYTF TGTGCCAGCACCCCTAGTGTTAGGGGGCTGTACTATTGCTACACCTTC
TRBJ1-3 TRBV6-1 - 14 - CASSEQGTGNTIYF TGTGCCAGCAGTGAGCAAGGGACTGGAAACACCATATATTTT
TRBJ1-5 TRBV6-2/TRBV6-3 - 13 many CASSYADWQPQHF TGTGCCAGCAGTTACGCCGACTGGCAGCCCCAGCATTTT
TRBJ1-5 TRBV4-1 TRBD1 15 many CASSQDTTGVQPQHF TGCGCCAGCAGCCAAGATACGACAGGGGTTCAGCCCCAGCATTTT
TRBJ2-1 TRBV9 TRBD2 15 many CASSPLAGGLWEQFF TGTGCCAGCAGCCCCTTGGCGGGGGGGCTATGGGAGCAGTTCTTC
TRBJ2-3 TRBV11-1 - 14 many CASSPGGSTDTQYF TGTGCCAGCAGCCCCGGGGGTAGCACAGATACGCAGTATTTT
TRBJ2-5 TRBV6-2/TRBV6-3 - 13 many CASTVLGQGGQYF TGTGCCAGCACCGTACTAGGCCAGGGGGGCCAGTACTTC
TRBJ1-5 TRBV19 TRBD1 14 - CASSLGTANQPQHF TGTGCCAGTAGCCTCGGGACAGCCAACCAGCCCCAGCATTTT
TRBJ1-1 TRBV5-1 - 14 many CASSLGGQNTEAFF TGCGCCAGCAGCTTGGGGGGACAGAACACTGAAGCTTTCTTT
TRBJ1-2 TRBV11-3 TRBD1 21 - CASSLGRGHRRSRLANYGYTF TGTGCCAGCAGCTTAGGCAGGGGGCATCGACGGAGCCGATTAGCTAACTATGGCTACACCTTC
TRBJ1-1 TRBV5-1 - 14 many CASSLAPGGTEAFF TGCGCCAGCAGCTTGGCCCCGGGGGGCACTGAAGCTTTCTTT
TRBJ1-3 TRBV6-2/TRBV6-3 - 12 once CASRLTEGPIYF TGTGCCAGCAGGCTGACTGAGGGCCCCATATATTTT
TRBJ2-3 TRBV5-1 - 15 many CASSLDTGGTDTQYF TGCGCCAGCAGCTTGGACACGGGGGGCACAGATACGCAGTATTTT
TRBJ2-2 TRBV20-1 TRBD2 16 - CSATKMGGVNTGELFF TGCAGTGCCACTAAAATGGGAGGGGTGAACACCGGGGAGCTGTTTTTT
TRBJ2-2 TRBV7-8 - 13 - CASSLVGAVEPSF TGTGCCAGCAGCTTAGTCGGGGCCGTGGAGCCGTCTTTT
TRBJ1-6 TRBV15 - 13 many CATSRDLPDPLHF TGTGCCACCAGCAGAGATCTGCCGGATCCCCTCCACTTT
TRBJ1-6 TRBV19 TRBD1 17 - CASSPRTGGRSNSPFHF TGCGCCAGTAGTCCCCGGACAGGGGGCAGGAGTAATTCACCCTTCCACTTT
TRBJ2-2 TRBV4-3 - 15 many CASSQETGNTGELFF TGCGCCAGCAGCCAAGAAACAGGGAACACCGGGGAGCTGTTTTTT
TRBJ1-2 TRBV19 TRBD1 14 many CASIPDRRNYGYTF TGTGCCAGTATCCCGGACAGGCGGAACTATGGCTACACCTTC
TRBJ1-1 TRBV5-1 TRBD1 15 many CASSLGTGRGTEAFF TGCGCCAGCAGCTTGGGGACAGGGCGAGGAACTGAAGCTTTCTTT
TRBJ2-7 TRBV19 - 14 many CASSTGPTPYEQYF TGTGCCAGTAGTACCGGACCGACCCCCTACGAGCAGTACTTC
TRBJ1-2 TRBV14 - 14 - CASSPRSGWDGYAF TGTGCCAGCAGCCCGCGAAGCGGCTGGGATGGCTACGCCTTC
TRBJ2-7 TRBV2 TRBD1 15 - CASSENSGGCIEQYF TGTGCCAGCAGTGAAAATTCAGGGGGCTGTATCGAGCAGTACTTC
TRBJ2-1 TRBV5-1 - 15 many CASSLSLGEYNEQFF TGCGCCAGCAGCTTGAGCCTCGGGGAGTACAATGAGCAGTTCTTC
TRBJ1-5 TRBV20-1 - 14 many CSARRQGSNQPQHF TGCAGTGCCCGCCGTCAGGGTAGCAATCAGCCCCAGCATTTT
TRBJ2-3 TRBV7-9 TRBD2 16 many CASSPRGELSTDTQYF TGTGCCAGCAGCCCCCGGGGGGAGCTAAGCACAGATACGCAGTATTTT
TRBJ2-1 TRBV11-2 - 14 many CASSLNAGMSEQFF TGTGCCAGCAGCTTAAACGCAGGGATGAGTGAGCAGTTCTTC
TRBJ2-6 TRBV6-1 - 19 - CASTHVRGTPKTGANVLTF TGTGCTAGCACCCACGTCCGAGGGACACCAAAAACTGGGGCCAACGTCCTGACTTTC
TRBJ2-3 TRBV19 - 15 many CASSFRDAGTDTQYF TGTGCCAGTAGTTTCCGGGACGCGGGCACAGATACGCAGTATTTT
TRBJ1-6 TRBV20-1 TRBD1 14 once CSACLDRGLSPLHF TGCAGTGCTTGCCTGGACAGGGGGCTGTCACCCCTCCACTTT
TRBJ1-4 TRBV20-1 - 13 few CSGFGQSNEKLFF TGCAGTGGATTCGGGCAGTCTAATGAAAAACTGTTTTTT
TRBJ1-2 TRBV6-2/TRBV6-3 - 14 - CASRRWDGNYGYTF TGTGCCAGCAGGCGTTGGGACGGCAACTATGGCTACACCTTC
TRBJ2-1 TRBV2 - 15 many CASSVETPNYNEQFF TGTGCCAGCAGTGTGGAGACACCAAATTACAATGAGCAGTTCTTC
TRBJ2-7 TRBV3-1 TRBD1 17 many CASSPPPGTALTIEQYF TGTGCCAGCAGCCCCCCCCCCGGGACAGCACTTACTATTGAGCAGTACTTC
TRBJ1-1 TRBV11-2 - 16 many CASSLRLGATNTEAFF TGTGCCAGCAGCCTACGATTGGGGGCAACGAACACTGAAGCTTTCTTT
TRBJ1-3 TRBV25-1 - 13 many CASENIGGNTIYF TGTGCCAGCGAAAATATAGGAGGAAACACCATATATTTT
TRBJ2-6 TRBV7-3 TRBD1 15 - CASSSGGDCANVLTF TGTGCCAGCAGCTCAGGGGGCGATTGTGCCAACGTCCTGACTTTC
TRBJ1-1 TRBV7-9 - 12 - CESSLVGDRAFF TGTGAAAGCAGCCTAGTAGGGGACCGAGCTTTCTTT
TRBJ2-3 TRBV7-9 - 17 - CASSLGSAWRLTDTQYF TGTGCCAGCAGCTTAGGGTCGGCGTGGCGACTCACAGATACGCAGTATTTT
TRBJ2-2 TRBV10-2 - 11 many CASSTPGELFF TGCGCCAGCAGTACCCCGGGGGAGCTGTTTTTT
TRBJ1-5 TRBV19 - 13 - CASSTGPNQPQHF TGTGCCAGTTCCACAGGACCCAATCAGCCCCAGCATTTT
TRBJ1-4 TRBV28 - 15 - CASSPQGKTNEKLFF TGTGCCAGCAGTCCCCAGGGGAAAACTAACGAAAAACTGTTTTTT
TRBJ2-4 TRBV29-1 TRBD1 14 - CSVGGPGQGNIQYF TGCAGCGTTGGGGGTCCGGGACAGGGAAACATTCAGTACTTC
TRBJ1-2 TRBV7-2 - 12 - CASSFTNYGYTF TGTGCCAGCAGCTTTACTAACTATGGCTACACCTTC